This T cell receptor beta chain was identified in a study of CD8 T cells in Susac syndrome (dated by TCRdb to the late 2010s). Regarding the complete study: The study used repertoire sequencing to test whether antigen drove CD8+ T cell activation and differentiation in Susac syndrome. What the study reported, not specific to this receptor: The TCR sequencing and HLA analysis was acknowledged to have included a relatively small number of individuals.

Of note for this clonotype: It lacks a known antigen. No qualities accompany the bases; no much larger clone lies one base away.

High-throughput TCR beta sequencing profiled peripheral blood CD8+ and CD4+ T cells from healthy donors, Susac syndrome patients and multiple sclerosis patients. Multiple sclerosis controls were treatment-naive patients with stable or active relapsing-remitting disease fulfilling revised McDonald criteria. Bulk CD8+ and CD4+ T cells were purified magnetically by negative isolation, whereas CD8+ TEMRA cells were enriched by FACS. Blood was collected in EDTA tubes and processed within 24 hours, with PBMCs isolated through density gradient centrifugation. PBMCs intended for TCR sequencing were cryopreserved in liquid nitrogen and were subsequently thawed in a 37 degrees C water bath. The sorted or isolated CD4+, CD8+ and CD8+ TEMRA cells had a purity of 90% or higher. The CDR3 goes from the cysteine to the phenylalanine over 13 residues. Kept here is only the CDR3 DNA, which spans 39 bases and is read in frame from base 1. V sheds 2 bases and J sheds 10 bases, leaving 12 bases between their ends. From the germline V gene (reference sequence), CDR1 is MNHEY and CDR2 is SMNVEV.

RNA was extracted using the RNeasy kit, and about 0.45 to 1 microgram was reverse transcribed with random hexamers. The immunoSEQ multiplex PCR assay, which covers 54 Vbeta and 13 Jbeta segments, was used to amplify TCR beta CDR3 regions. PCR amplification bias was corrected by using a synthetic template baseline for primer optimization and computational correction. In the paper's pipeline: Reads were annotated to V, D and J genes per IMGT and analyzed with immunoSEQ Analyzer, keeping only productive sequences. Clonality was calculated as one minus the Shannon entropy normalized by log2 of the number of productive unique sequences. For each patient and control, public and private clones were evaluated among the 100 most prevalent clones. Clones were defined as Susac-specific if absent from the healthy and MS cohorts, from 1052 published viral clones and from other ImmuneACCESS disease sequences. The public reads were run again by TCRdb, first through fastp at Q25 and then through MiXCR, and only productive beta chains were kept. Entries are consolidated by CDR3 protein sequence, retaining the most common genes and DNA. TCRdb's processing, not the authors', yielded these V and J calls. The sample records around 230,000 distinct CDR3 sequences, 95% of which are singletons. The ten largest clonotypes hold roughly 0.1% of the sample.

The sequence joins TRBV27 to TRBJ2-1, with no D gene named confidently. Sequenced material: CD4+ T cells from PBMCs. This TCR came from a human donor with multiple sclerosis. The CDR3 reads CASSLPGATEQFF. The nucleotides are TGTGCCAGCAGTTTACCCGGAGCGACCGAGCAGTTCTTC.